Described below is a single T cell receptor (beta chain) sequence and its context. The antigen is undetermined. Cultured CD4+ T cell DNA was sequenced using the Oncomine TCR Beta short-read assay. TCRdb independently ran MiXCR on the PCR reads; one entry per CDR3 protein. Here the sample spans roughly 19,000 distinct CDR3 sequences, approximately 49% being singletons. This sample was included in a study of vaccination and CD4 T cells after COVID-19. Whole-study context: Every participant had a vaccine, which was either BNT162b2 or mRNA-1273, given in two doses. Collection of post-vaccine samples followed dose two by a median roughly 68 days, spanning a range of 14 to 241. In culture, cells were exposed to overlapping spike peptides from SARS-CoV-2, HCoV-NL63, HCoV-OC43 and HCoV-229E.

Treatment given: roughly ten-day PBMC culture with coronavirus spike peptide pools or control peptides (ViraFEST assay). This CDR3 has 16 amino acids. CDR1 SGHNT and CDR2 YYREEE come from the germline V gene (reference sequence). V was pared by 4 bases and J by 3 bases, with 11 bases of the junction left unmatched. V and J are TRBV5-4 and TRBJ2-5; 8 nucleotides match TRBD2. The sequencing input was CD4+ T cells from blood, cultured in vitro. The sequence was collected from a human donor who had recovered from COVID-19. Here the CDR3 DNA reads TGTGCCAGCAGCCGACAAACAGCGGGAGTTAAAGAGACCCAGTACTTC. It translates to CASSRQTAGVKETQYF.